This is a list of T cell receptor beta chains from one sample in a study of technical replicates of blood from several donors. Assay: immunoSEQ multiplex PCR; the TCRdb copy retains only in-frame clones and omits some. The sample lists more than 70,000 clones, 75% to 95% occurring once. The sequenced sample was T cells isolated from PBMCs. The receptors originated from a human donor in good health. Both conserved end residues are part of each CDR3. The D gene is left open where the match is weak. Not all rows give a size; the values are once, few, many and, for expanded clones, a class.

size	V	J	D	DNA	CDR3
.	TRBV2	TRBJ1-6	TRBD1	TGTGCCAGCAGTGAAAGGGACAGAGGGGATTCACCCCTCCACTTT	CASSERDRGDSPLHF
few	TRBV5-1	TRBJ1-6	.	TGCGCCAGCAGTCCCGGGTCGAATTCACCCCTCCACTTT	CASSPGSNSPLHF
.	TRBV9	TRBJ1-2	.	TGTGCCAGCAGCTCCGCGGGGGGAGGGGCGAAGTACGGCTACACCTTC	CASSSAGGGAKYGYTF
few	TRBV7-6	TRBJ2-1	TRBD2	TGTGCCAGCAGCTTAGTGCCTAGCGGGTACAATGAGCAGTTCTTC	CASSLVPSGYNEQFF
.	TRBV5-1	TRBJ2-7	TRBD2	TGCGCCAGCAGCACCCGAGCGGGGGGAGGAGGGCAGTACTTC	CASSTRAGGGGQYF
once	TRBV19	TRBJ2-7	TRBD2	TGTGCCAGTAGCAAAATAGCGGGACAAACCTACGAGCAGTACTTC	CASSKIAGQTYEQYF
.	TRBV4-1	TRBJ1-5	TRBD1	TGCGCCAGCAGCCGTATAATACAGGGGATTGCGGGCAATCAGCCCCAGCATTTT	CASSRIIQGIAGNQPQHF
.	TRBV9	TRBJ1-2	.	TGTGCCAGCAGCGTGGGGAGGAATAACTATGGCTACACCTTC	CASSVGRNNYGYTF
.	TRBV18	TRBJ1-4	.	TGTGCCAGCTCACCATTGAGGTCGGGAAAACTGTTTTTT	CASSPLRSGKLFF
.	TRBV7-9	TRBJ2-7	.	TGTGCCAGCAGCTTAGTAATGGGACTGGTGGGCTACGAGCAGTACTTC	CASSLVMGLVGYEQYF
.	TRBV6-5	TRBJ2-5	.	TGTGCCAGCAGCCAGTGGGAGACCCAGTACTTC	CASSQWETQYF
.	TRBV15	TRBJ1-4	TRBD1	TGTGCCACCAGCAGGGACAGGGGATCAACTAATGAAAAACTGTTTTTT	CATSRDRGSTNEKLFF
.	TRBV2	TRBJ2-7	TRBD2	TGTGCCACCAGACTAGCGGGGACCTACGAGCAGTACTTC	CATRLAGTYEQYF
.	TRBV7-8	TRBJ2-7	TRBD2	TGTGCCAGCAGCTTGAGCGGGGGTACCTACGAGCAGTACTTC	CASSLSGGTYEQYF
few	TRBV5-4	TRBJ1-1	.	TGTGCCAGCAGCTTGGGAGGGTTGGGGAACACTGAAGCTTTCTTT	CASSLGGLGNTEAFF
.	TRBV11-2	TRBJ2-1	TRBD2	TGTGCCAGCAGCTTTACCGGGACTAGCGACAATGAGCAGTTCTTC	CASSFTGTSDNEQFF
.	TRBV28	TRBJ2-1	.	TGTGCCAGCAGTCAACTAAAAGGAGTCGGCGATGAGCAGTTCTTC	CASSQLKGVGDEQFF
.	TRBV19	TRBJ1-1	.	TGTGCCAGTAGGACCGAGCGTGATGCTGAAGCTTTCTTT	CASRTERDAEAFF
.	TRBV14	TRBJ1-2	TRBD1	TGTGCCAGCAGCCCGGGACAGACTAACTATGGCTACACCTTC	CASSPGQTNYGYTF